Each of the 4 T cell receptor beta chains below was sequenced from the same sample in a study of cytomegalovirus exposure and HLA in healthy donors. The study ran its PCR with 60 Vbeta and 13 Jbeta primers. Clones were sequenced by immunoSEQ multiplex PCR, and TCRdb holds only the in-frame ones, with some missing. This table has some 89,000 clones, around 73% appearing once. Sequenced: PBMCs. The source is a woman in her 40s in good health and CMV-seropositive.

The V call is TRBV29-1, the J call TRBJ1-1; 9 nucleotides match TRBD1. This CDR3 has 17 residues. CDR1 SQVTM and CDR2 ANQGSEA come from the germline V gene. The V gene end was trimmed by 1 base and the J gene end by 0 bases; junction bases not matched to a gene: 9. CDR3 amino acids: CSVEGGGQGRMNTEAFF. The DNA of the CDR3 is TGCAGCGTTGAAGGTGGGGGACAGGGACGAATGAACACTGAAGCTTTCTTT.

Written as DNA, the CDR3 is TGCAGCGTGACTAGCTCTGGGGCCAACGTCCTGACTTTC. It is translated as CSVTSSGANVLTF. This sequence joins TRBV29-1 and TRBJ2-6, with D maybe TRBD2 (6 bases). Germline CDR1 is SQVTM and CDR2 is ANQGSEA. V lost 6 bases, J lost 0 bases, and 6 bases lay in between. This CDR3 has 13 residues.

The J gene is TRBJ1-2, the V gene TRBV6-5, with TRBD1 matching 7 bases. The V segment lost 4 bases and the J segment 5 bases; nucleotides outside the gene matches: 7. The CDR3 spans 14 residues. Germline V gene data show CDR1 as MNHEY and CDR2 as SVGAGI. The CDR3 loop reads CASSSDRAAYGYTF. The CDR3 nucleotides read TGTGCCAGCAGTTCAGACAGGGCTGCTTATGGCTACACCTTC.

This rearrangement joins TRBV6-1 to TRBJ2-7; D is possibly TRBD2 (5 bases). The CDR3 runs to 15 residues. Germline V CDR1 and CDR2: MNHNS, SASEGT. The V and J ends lost 9 bases and 0 bases respectively, with 18 bases between them. For the CDR3, the DNA is TGTGCCAGTAAGCTTGGACTCGCCGACTCCTACGAGCAGTACTTC. Its protein product is CASKLGLADSYEQYF.